This passage covers 25 T cell receptor beta chains from one sample sequenced in a study of blood T cell repertoires in COVID-19. Sequenced by immunoSEQ multiplex PCR; TCRdb stores in-frame clones only, minus some. The sample has 200,000 to 250,000 clones; 88% are singletons. The sample was PBMCs or T cells enriched from blood (not recorded which). The source is a woman younger than 45 who had been exposed to COVID-19.

The rearrangement links TRBV5-5 to TRBJ1-2; TRBD1 matches at 11 bases. The junction had 0 bases not matched to a gene; V was cut back by 3 bases and J by 2 bases. The CDR3 consists of 14 residues. From germline, CDR1 is SGHKS and CDR2 YYEKEE (reference sequence). The CDR3 DNA is TGTGCCAGCAGCTGGGACAGGGGGAACTATGGCTACACCTTC. This sequence encodes CASSWDRGNYGYTF.

The chain is built from TRBV5-1 and TRBJ2-7; TRBD1 matches at 7 bases. The CDR3 consists of 14 residues. Germline CDR1 is SGHRS and CDR2 is YFSETQ. Losses at the gene ends were 7 bases for V and 3 bases for J; bases not matched to a gene: 10. DNA for the CDR3: TGCGCCAGCCACCCAGGGGGAACGGGCTACGAGCAGTACTTC. Its translation is CASHPGGTGYEQYF. The full variable domain, in which reference TRBV5-1 and TRBJ2-7 provide the parts outside the CDR3, is KAGVTQTPRYLIKTRGQQVTLSCSPISGHRSVSWYQQTPGQGLQFLFEYFSETQRNKGNFPGRFSGRQFSNSRSEMNVSTLELGDSALYLCASHPGGTGYEQYFGPGTRLTVT.

The J gene is TRBJ2-7, the V gene TRBV10-1; perhaps TRBD1 as D (6 bases). The CDR3 totals 15 residues. Trimming took 6 bases from V and 5 from J, leaving 20 bases between them. The germline CDR1 and CDR2 sequences are WNHNN and SYGVQD (reference sequence). This chain's CDR3 is CASSRDTGLLNEQYF. The CDR3 DNA sequence: TGCGCCAGCAGCCGGGACACCGGCCTACTAAACGAGCAGTACTTC.

This clone was recorded only once. The chain recombines TRBV7-9 with TRBJ2-7, with D possibly being TRBD2 (6 bases). Trimming left V 6 bases short and J 5 bases short, with 23 bases between. Germline V gene data show CDR1 as SEHNR and CDR2 as FQNEAQ (reference sequence). This CDR3 contains 16 residues. The CDR3, as DNA: TGTGCCAGCAGTTCGGAGAGCCGGGGGAGGTCTGACGAGCAGTACTTC. This translates into CASSSESRGRSDEQYF. Filled out from reference TRBV7-9 and TRBJ2-7, the complete variable domain reads DTGVSQNPRHKITKRGQNVTFRCDPISEHNRLYWYRQTLGQGPEFLTYFQNEAQLEKSRLLSDRFSAERPKGSFSTLEIQRTEQGDSAMYLCASSSESRGRSDEQYFGPGTRLTVT.

The CDR3 DNA reads TGTGCTAGTGGTTTGGTACCGACCTTACAGGGGGGCTCTGGAAACACCATATATTTT. This codes for CASGLVPTLQGGSGNTIYF. V gene TRBV12-5 combines with J gene TRBJ1-3; 8 nucleotides match TRBD1. CDR1 and CDR2 from the germline V gene are LGHNT and FRNRAP. Trimming took 0 bases from V and 0 from J; bases not matched to a gene: 10. The CDR3 is made up of 19 amino acids.

The chain is built from TRBV6-4 and TRBJ1-5, with 11 bases identical to TRBD1. CDR3 size: 16 residues. The trim removed 4 bases at V and 3 bases at J, leaving 5 bases unmatched. Germline CDR1 MRHNA, CDR2 SNTAGT. The CDR3 is CASSVPGQGDNQPQHF. The DNA for the CDR3 is TGTGCCAGCAGTGTCCCGGGACAGGGGGACAATCAGCCCCAGCATTTT.

The chain links TRBV19 to TRBJ2-7; 7 bases match TRBD2. The CDR3 is made up of 10 amino acids. V lost 9 bases, J lost 12 bases, and 8 bases stayed unmatched. Germline assignment: CDR1 LNHDA and CDR2 SQIVND (reference sequence). The CDR3 here is CASGEGGRYF. The DNA for the CDR3 is TGTGCCAGCGGGGAGGGAGGACGGTACTTC.

V is TRBV7-2 and J is TRBJ2-1; 11 positions agree with TRBD2. This CDR3 region has 15 residues. CDR1 and CDR2 (germline): SGHTA, FQGNSA. The ends lost 3 bases at V and 8 bases at J; junction bases unmatched: 6. CDR3 in amino acids: CASSLLAGGVYEQFF. The CDR3 region has the DNA TGTGCCAGCAGCTTGCTAGCGGGAGGAGTTTATGAGCAGTTCTTC.

This rearrangement joins TRBV5-1 to TRBJ1-5, with TRBD1 identical over 7 bases. From germline, CDR1 is SGHRS and CDR2 YFSETQ. This CDR3 spans 15 amino acids. The trim removed 0 bases at V and 2 bases at J, leaving 2 bases unmatched. The CDR3 sequence is CASSLEGGGNQPQHF. CDR3 in DNA: TGCGCCAGCAGCTTGGAAGGGGGCGGCAATCAGCCCCAGCATTTT.

The chain employs TRBV11-2 and TRBJ2-1, with TRBD2 matching over 10 bases. The junction had 4 bases not matched to a gene; V was cut back by 3 bases and J by 2 bases. Germline V lookup: CDR1 SGHAT, CDR2 FQNNGV. The CDR3 is 16 amino acids. CDR3 in amino acids: CASSFRAGGPYNEQFF. For the CDR3, the DNA is TGTGCCAGCAGCTTCCGAGCGGGAGGGCCCTACAATGAGCAGTTCTTC. The entire variable domain, with the rest obtained from reference TRBV11-2 and TRBJ2-1, is as follows: EAGVAQSPRYKIIEKRQSVAFWCNPISGHATLYWYQQILGQGPKLLIQFQNNGVVDDSQLPKDRFSAERLKGVDSTLKIQPAKLEDSAVYLCASSFRAGGPYNEQFFGPGTRLTVL.

The chain links TRBV6-2 or TRBV6-3 to TRBJ2-1; 7 bases match TRBD2. Germline CDR1 MNHEY, CDR2 SVGEGT. CDR3 length: 15 amino acids. J lost 7 bases, V lost 2 bases, and 8 bases had no gene match. The DNA for the CDR3 is TGTGCCAGCAGTTACAGGACGGGAGGTGGAAATGAGCAGTTCTTC. It codes for CASSYRTGGGNEQFF.

The chain links TRBV6-5 to TRBJ2-7; maybe TRBD1 (5 bases). This CDR3 has 13 residues. The V gene lost 6 bases and the J gene lost 2 bases, with 11 bases spanning the gap. Germline CDR1 reads MNHEY; CDR2 reads SVGAGI. CDR3 residues: CASSYDSTYEQYF. In nucleotides, the CDR3 is TGTGCCAGCAGCTACGACAGTACCTACGAGCAGTACTTC.

V and J are TRBV19 and TRBJ1-2, with 9 bases lining up with TRBD1. V lost 3 bases, J lost 8 bases, and 7 bases stayed unmatched. The CDR3 is made up of 14 amino acids. From germline, CDR1 is LNHDA and CDR2 SQIVND (reference sequence). CDR3 sequence reads: CASSITGGVGGYTF. CDR3 nucleotides: TGTGCCAGTAGTATTACAGGGGGCGTCGGGGGCTACACCTTC.

The V call is TRBV28, the J call TRBJ1-3; D unclear. Germline V gives CDR1 MDHEN, CDR2 SYDVKM. Trimming removed 3 bases at V and 4 bases at J, with 19 bases between. This CDR3 spans 17 amino acids. The CDR3 loop is CASSLRPTVKIGNTIYF. CDR3 DNA sequence: TGTGCCAGCAGTTTGCGACCCACAGTCAAAATAGGAAACACCATATATTTT. Supplemented by reference TRBV28 and TRBJ1-3, the full variable domain reads DVKVTQSSRYLVKRTGEKVFLECVQDMDHENMFWYRQDPGLGLRLIYFSYDVKMKEKGDIPEGYSVSREKKERFSLILESASTNQTSMYLCASSLRPTVKIGNTIYFGEGSWLTVV.

This chain connects TRBV30 to TRBJ2-4, with TRBD2 matching over 7 bases. Germline trimming cut 7 bases from V and 8 bases from J; bases unmatched to any gene: 5. CDR3 size: 11 residues. Germline V lookup: CDR1 GTSNPN, CDR2 SVGIG (reference sequence). The CDR3 loop is CAYGRFDIQYF. CDR3 sequence (DNA): TGTGCCTACGGGAGGTTCGACATTCAGTACTTC.

The chain recombines TRBV10-2 with TRBJ2-7; 11 bases match TRBD1. The germline gives CDR1 WSHSY, CDR2 SAAADI. J was trimmed by 5 bases and V by 8 bases; bases with no gene match: 14. The CDR3 spans 16 residues. CDR3 sequence (DNA): TGCGCCAGCTGGGGACAGGGGGAAGCGGGTTTTGACGAGCAGTACTTC. This sequence encodes CASWGQGEAGFDEQYF.

The rearrangement links TRBV6-5 to TRBJ1-5, with D tentatively TRBD1 (5 bases). The ends were cut back, 5 bases at V and 7 bases at J, with 9 bases in the middle. The CDR3 spans 12 residues. In germline, CDR1 is MNHEY, CDR2 SVGAGI. The CDR3 sequence is CASSPGGQPQHF. The CDR3 DNA reads TGTGCCAGCAGTCCCGGGGGGCAGCCCCAGCATTTT.

The DNA for the CDR3 is TGTGCCAGGAAGGACCCCCGGGGGGAAGCTTTCTTT. Its translation is CARKDPRGEAFF. V and J are TRBV2 and TRBJ1-1; D perhaps matches TRBD1 (5 bases). The CDR3 loop spans 12 amino acids. Germline-derived CDR1 and CDR2 are SNHLY and FYNNEI. V lost 9 bases and J 8 bases, leaving 16 bases between the germline ends.

The rearrangement joins TRBV2 to TRBJ2-7, with TRBD2 identical over 9 bases. V shed 7 bases, J shed 7 bases, and the junction held 11 bases outside the gene matches. The CDR3 is 14 residues long. Looked up from germline, CDR1 is SNHLY and CDR2 is FYNNEI. The CDR3 DNA follows: TGTGCCAGCAATCGCGGGAGGGCAGTCGGAGAGCAGTACTTC. Its translation: CASNRGRAVGEQYF.

This chain uses TRBV19 with TRBJ2-7; the match to TRBD1 covers 8 bases. The CDR3 is 15 residues long. Trimming cost V 3 bases and J 4 bases; bases outside gene matches: 8. Germline CDR1 is LNHDA and CDR2 is SQIVND (reference sequence). The chain's CDR3 is CASSISGTGLYEQYF. CDR3 DNA sequence: TGTGCCAGTAGTATTTCGGGGACAGGTTTGTACGAGCAGTACTTC.

This clone was seen only a few times. The V and J genes are TRBV4-1 and TRBJ2-7, with 9 positions matching TRBD1. Germline V gene lookup returns CDR1 MGHRA and CDR2 YSYEKL. CDR3 length: 15 residues. Germline trimming cut 4 bases from V and 4 bases from J; bases unmatched to any gene: 8. The DNA of the CDR3 is TGCGCCAGCAGCCTAGCCGGGACAGGGAGGTACGAGCAGTACTTC. It encodes CASSLAGTGRYEQYF.

The chain links TRBV4-1 to TRBJ2-5; 10 bases fit TRBD1. The CDR3 sequence is 17 residues long. Germline-derived CDR1 and CDR2 are MGHRA and YSYEKL. V gave up 0 bases and J gave up 3 bases; unmatched junction bases: 7. The CDR3 reads CASSQDRDRGLKETQYF. As DNA, the CDR3 is TGCGCCAGCAGCCAAGATAGGGACAGGGGACTTAAAGAGACCCAGTACTTC.

V gene TRBV4-1 combines with J gene TRBJ2-7, with 10 bases lining up with TRBD2. CDR3 length: 16 amino acids. CDR1 and CDR2 (germline): MGHRA, YSYEKL. The junction had 5 bases not matched to a gene; V was cut back by 0 bases and J by 3 bases. CDR3: CASSQDWTSGNYEQYF. In DNA form, the CDR3 reads TGCGCCAGCAGCCAAGATTGGACTAGCGGAAACTACGAGCAGTACTTC.

The genes are TRBV5-1 and TRBJ2-6; TRBD1 matches 10 bases. Germline V gives CDR1 SGHRS, CDR2 YFSETQ. V lost 6 bases and J lost 3; bases outside the gene matches: 6. The CDR3 spans 16 residues. CDR3 loop: CASTTTGGFGANVLTF. The CDR3 DNA is TGCGCCAGCACCACGACAGGGGGCTTTGGGGCCAACGTCCTGACTTTC.

The V and J genes are TRBV9 and TRBJ2-7, with 7 bases aligning to TRBD1. The CDR3 has 16 amino acids. V lost 3 bases and J lost 0; bases outside the gene matches: 9. Germline V gene lookup returns CDR1 SGDLS and CDR2 YYNGEE. The CDR3 DNA follows: TGTGCCAGCAGCGAGGCAGCCAGGGACAGCTCCTACGAGCAGTACTTC. Its translation is CASSEAARDSSYEQYF.